This T cell receptor beta chain was recovered during a study of blood T cell repertoires in COVID-19. Study overall: Acute-phase and convalescent COVID-19 samples originated in the United States, Italy and Spain. Nucleic acid was either cDNA or gDNA, and it came from T cells, B-cell-depleted T cells, or PBMCs.

Methods used by the authors: Estimates of nucleated cell counts were drawn from the amplification of reference gene primers. Produced via immunoSEQ multiplex PCR; TCRdb's table is partial and in-frame only. The D gene and trimming were derived from the DNA, and the V and J assignments and clone size from that table. This sample yields some 350,000 clones, of which around 84% are seen a single time; around 3% belongs to the top ten. Germline V lookup: CDR1 SGHRS, CDR2 YFSETQ. CDR3 length equals 12 residues. V lost 2 bases to trimming and J lost 11 bases; unmatched junction nucleotides: 4. The sequencing sample was made of peripheral blood. V is TRBV5-1 and J is TRBJ1-1; 9 bases agree with TRBD1. The sequence was collected from a human donor in a cohort sampled during active COVID-19. Written as DNA, the CDR3 is TGCGCCAGCAGCTTACAGGGGGCTGGCGCTTTCTTT. This encodes CASSLQGAGAFF.